This T cell receptor (beta chain) was sequenced for a study of shared clonotypes between healthy human individuals. Method: immunoSEQ multiplex PCR; TCRdb's copy keeps in-frame clones and lacks some. Seen here are 650,000 to 800,000 clones, 72% observed once, and the top ten hold about 1.7%. Details on this clone: The antigen remains undetermined.

The study's findings and limits: Specimens sampled were limited to blood, with tissue repertoires likely differing. Shared across several donors were around 5% of the naive CD4 clonotypes.

The investigators split CD4+ cells into a CD45RA+ naive subset and a CD45RA-negative memory subset. Germline assignment: CDR1 MNHEY and CDR2 SVGAGI. This CDR3 is built from 15 residues. J lost 0 bases, V lost 4 bases, and 2 bases had no gene match. The clonotype comes from a woman aged 25-40 years in good health. This chain uses TRBV6-5 with TRBJ1-5; 8 bases align to TRBD1. Sequenced input: memory CD4+ T cells sorted from blood. The subset denotes: CD45RA-negative fraction. This CDR3 is CASSSDRGSNQPQHF. Written as DNA, the CDR3 is TGTGCCAGCAGTTCCGACAGGGGTAGCAATCAGCCCCAGCATTTT.